These T cell receptor beta chains were read from a single sample in a study of T cell repertoires in cytomegalovirus infection. A single record per CDR3 protein comes from TCRdb applying MiXCR to the reads. The data hold about 400,000 distinct CDR3 sequences, with less than 20% observed a single time. Source material: PBMCs. Receptor source: a human donor in good health (CMV status not recorded). Some clones in this sample may be carry-over from other donors' samples. Both conserved end residues are part of each CDR3. Each record gives: V gene, CDR3 length, D gene, clone size, J gene, CDR3 DNA, CDR3 protein. A D gene is named only where the DNA matches it firmly. Clone size is shown for a subset of rows, as once, few, many or a class of expanded clone.

V: TRBV7-2; length: 17; D: TRBD1; size: many; J: TRBJ2-5; DNA: TGTGCCAGCAGCCTCTACGGGACAGGAGGGGGCCAAGAGACCCAGTACTTC; CDR3: CASSLYGTGGGQETQYF
V: TRBV28; length: 13; D: .; size: many; J: TRBJ1-1; DNA: TGTGCCAGCAGTTTTACAGCCCAATTTGAAGCTTTCTTT; CDR3: CASSFTAQFEAFF
V: TRBV11-2; length: 14; D: TRBD1; size: many; J: TRBJ1-5; DNA: TGTGCCAGCAGCCGGACAGGGTTTGATCAGCCCCAGCATTTT; CDR3: CASSRTGFDQPQHF
V: TRBV30; length: 12; D: .; size: .; J: TRBJ2-7; DNA: TGTGCCTGGAGTGCCGAAGGGTACGAGCAGTACTTC; CDR3: CAWSAEGYEQYF
V: TRBV20-1; length: 16; D: TRBD1; size: many; J: TRBJ2-1; DNA: TGCAGTGCTAGAGATTCTCGTAACACAGGGGGCAATGAGCAGTTCTTC; CDR3: CSARDSRNTGGNEQFF
V: TRBV4-2; length: 15; D: TRBD2; size: few; J: TRBJ2-3; DNA: TGTGCCAGCAGCCATCAAAGCGGGGTTATTAATACGCAGTATTTT; CDR3: CASSHQSGVINTQYF
V: TRBV27; length: 14; D: .; size: .; J: TRBJ1-5; DNA: TGTGCCAGCAGTTTATCCTTAGGGGCTCAGCCCCAGCATTTT; CDR3: CASSLSLGAQPQHF
V: TRBV11-1; length: 14; D: .; size: few; J: TRBJ2-3; DNA: TGTGCCAGCAGCTGGGGCGGCAGCACAGATACGCAGTATTTT; CDR3: CASSWGGSTDTQYF
V: TRBV20-1; length: 13; D: .; size: few; J: TRBJ2-5; DNA: TGCAGTGCTAGAGATGGGAATGTGGAGACCCAGTACTTC; CDR3: CSARDGNVETQYF
V: TRBV10-2; length: 15; D: TRBD2; size: few; J: TRBJ2-1; DNA: TGCGCCAGTGGGGCGGGAGGACGCTCCTACAATGAGCAGTTCTTC; CDR3: CASGAGGRSYNEQFF
V: TRBV12-3/TRBV12-4; length: 14; D: .; size: few; J: TRBJ1-4; DNA: TGTGCCAGCAGTTTTGCGGGCGCGGGGGAAAAACTGTTTTTT; CDR3: CASSFAGAGEKLFF
V: TRBV20-1; length: 15; D: .; size: .; J: TRBJ2-7; DNA: TGCAGTGCTAGAGATGGGCAGGGCCCCGGGTACGAGCAGTACTTC; CDR3: CSARDGQGPGYEQYF
V: TRBV28; length: 11; D: TRBD1; size: .; J: TRBJ2-1; DNA: TGTGCCAGCAGTTTCTACAGGGGGCAGTTCTTC; CDR3: CASSFYRGQFF
V: TRBV7-9; length: 15; D: .; size: few; J: TRBJ2-3; DNA: TGTGCCAGCAGCCCGCCGGGTTTGCGTAAAGATACGCAGTATTTT; CDR3: CASSPPGLRKDTQYF
V: TRBV15; length: 14; D: .; size: few; J: TRBJ1-5; DNA: TGTGCCACCAGCAGGGAGAATAGCAATCAGCCCCAGCATTTT; CDR3: CATSRENSNQPQHF
V: TRBV10-3; length: 14; D: .; size: few; J: TRBJ1-2; DNA: TGTGCCATCAGTGAGAAGGGAACCTACTATGGCTACACCTTC; CDR3: CAISEKGTYYGYTF
V: TRBV7-8; length: 14; D: TRBD1; size: many; J: TRBJ1-4; DNA: TGTGCCAGCAGGAGGGGCAGGGGGCAGGAAAAACTGTTTTTT; CDR3: CASRRGRGQEKLFF
V: TRBV6-1; length: 14; D: TRBD2; size: .; J: TRBJ2-7; DNA: TGTGCCAGCAATAGCGGGGGCCTCTCCTACGAGCAGTACTTC; CDR3: CASNSGGLSYEQYF
V: TRBV5-4; length: 13; D: .; size: many; J: TRBJ1-1; DNA: TGTGCCAGCAGCCGAGAACTGAACACTGAAGCTTTCTTT; CDR3: CASSRELNTEAFF
V: TRBV7-8; length: 15; D: TRBD2; size: many; J: TRBJ2-2; DNA: TGTGCCAGCAGCTTAGCAGCGGGGGGGACCGGGGAGCTGTTTTTT; CDR3: CASSLAAGGTGELFF
V: TRBV5-6; length: 15; D: TRBD2; size: .; J: TRBJ2-1; DNA: TGTGCCAGCAGCCCCGAGGGGACTAGCGGGAGTAGGGAGTTCTTC; CDR3: CASSPEGTSGSREFF
V: TRBV15; length: 20; D: TRBD2; size: .; J: TRBJ2-3; DNA: TGTGCCACCAGCAGAACCTTGACTAGCTCTAGGTTTAGTACCACAGATACGCAGTATTTT; CDR3: CATSRTLTSSRFSTTDTQYF
V: TRBV4-1; length: 15; D: .; size: few; J: TRBJ1-6; DNA: TGCGCCAGCAGCCCCAGGTCAGGGGACGCTTCACCCCTCCACTTT; CDR3: CASSPRSGDASPLHF
V: TRBV7-2; length: 16; D: TRBD2; size: many; J: TRBJ2-3; DNA: TGTGCCAGCAGCTATGTAGCGGGAGGGAGCACAGATACGCAGTATTTT; CDR3: CASSYVAGGSTDTQYF
V: TRBV2; length: 15; D: TRBD2; size: .; J: TRBJ2-1; DNA: TGTGCCAGCAGGGCACTAGCGGGAGGGGACAATGAGCAGTTCTTC; CDR3: CASRALAGGDNEQFF
V: TRBV23-1; length: 15; D: TRBD1; size: .; J: TRBJ1-5; DNA: TGCGCCAGCAGTCAATTTTGGGCAGGGGGAGAGCCCCAGCATTTT; CDR3: CASSQFWAGGEPQHF
V: TRBV20-1; length: 12; D: .; size: few; J: TRBJ1-1; DNA: TGCAGTGCTAGTAGGGGGAACACTGAAGCTTTCTTT; CDR3: CSASRGNTEAFF
V: TRBV30; length: 14; D: .; size: few; J: TRBJ1-2; DNA: TGTGCCTGGAGTGTCGTTTTCCTGAACTATGGCTACACCTTC; CDR3: CAWSVVFLNYGYTF
V: TRBV6-6; length: 15; D: TRBD1; size: .; J: TRBJ1-1; DNA: TGTGCCAGCAGTTACGCCGGGACAGAGAACACTGAAGCTTTCTTT; CDR3: CASSYAGTENTEAFF
V: TRBV19; length: 13; D: .; size: few; J: TRBJ1-5; DNA: TGTGCCAGTAGTATCGGGGTGGGGCAGCCCCAGCATTTT; CDR3: CASSIGVGQPQHF
V: TRBV7-4; length: 16; D: .; size: few; J: TRBJ2-2; DNA: TGTGCCAGCAGCTTTCGGGCCTTTTCGGACACCGGGGAGCTGTTTTTT; CDR3: CASSFRAFSDTGELFF
V: TRBV7-2; length: 12; D: .; size: many; J: TRBJ2-3; DNA: TGTGCCAGCACCTCCATGGTGGATACGCAGTATTTT; CDR3: CASTSMVDTQYF
V: TRBV18; length: 16; D: .; size: .; J: TRBJ1-4; DNA: TGTGCCAGCTCACCAGGCAGCCTGGGAACTAATGAAAAACTGTTTTTT; CDR3: CASSPGSLGTNEKLFF
V: TRBV28; length: 11; D: .; size: .; J: TRBJ1-1; DNA: TGTGCCAGCAGGCTCAGAGGTGAAGCTTTCTTT; CDR3: CASRLRGEAFF
V: TRBV7-2; length: 18; D: TRBD2; size: many; J: TRBJ2-7; DNA: TGTGCCAGCAGCTTAGTCGGGACTAGCGGGGTGACCTCCTACGAGCAGTACTTC; CDR3: CASSLVGTSGVTSYEQYF
V: TRBV5-4; length: 15; D: TRBD2; size: few; J: TRBJ2-3; DNA: TGTGCCAGCAGCTTGATGTCTAGCGGGAGGGATACGCAGTATTTT; CDR3: CASSLMSSGRDTQYF
V: TRBV11-2; length: 13; D: .; size: .; J: TRBJ2-5; DNA: TGTGCCAGCAGCTCAGCTCCGGGAGAGACCCAGTACTTC; CDR3: CASSSAPGETQYF